The 26 T cell receptor beta chains reported below all come from one sample, sequenced in a study of blood T cell repertoires in COVID-19. Produced via immunoSEQ multiplex PCR; TCRdb's table is partial and in-frame only. The repertoire holds approximately 44,000 clones, with 65% to 85% as singletons. The sequencing sample was made of peripheral blood. These receptors were obtained from a woman of 80 years or more with acute or convalescent COVID-19.

DNA for the CDR3: TGCGCCAGCAGTGACACCAGCTCCTACGAGCAGTACTTC. Protein sequence: CASSDTSSYEQYF. The rearrangement uses TRBV10-2 and TRBJ2-7, with D unclear. From germline, CDR1 is WSHSY and CDR2 SAAADI. V was shortened by 3 bases and J by 0 bases, with 6 bases between the two germline ends. The CDR3 extends over 13 amino acids.

The CDR3 spells CASSFDRPGSSGKNIQYF. CDR3 sequence (DNA): TGCGCCAGCAGCTTCGACCGTCCCGGGAGCAGTGGCAAAAACATTCAGTACTTC. The chain employs TRBV5-1 and TRBJ2-4; weak D call: TRBD2 (6 bases). Per germline, CDR1 SGHRS and CDR2 YFSETQ. This CDR3 spans 18 amino acids. The V and J ends lost 2 bases and 3 bases respectively, with 21 bases between them.

This chain uses TRBV28 with TRBJ2-7, with a possible D match to TRBD2 (6 bases). Germline CDR1 reads MDHEN; CDR2 reads SYDVKM. Between the trimmed V and J ends, which lost 1 base and 4 bases, there was a span of 14 bases. There are 15 residues in the CDR3. The CDR3 is CASSLLDRESYEQYF. The CDR3 DNA reads as TGTGCCAGCAGTTTATTAGATCGGGAGAGTTACGAGCAGTACTTC.

The CDR3 spells CAISWTGEETQYF. Here the CDR3 DNA reads TGTGCCATCAGTTGGACAGGGGAAGAGACCCAGTACTTC. The chain is built from TRBV10-3 and TRBJ2-5; 9 bases agree with TRBD1. CDR1 ENHRY and CDR2 SYGVKD come from the germline V gene. This CDR3 has 13 residues. The V and J ends lost 5 bases and 3 bases, in that order; junction bases with no gene match: 1.

This clone has only a few counts. V is TRBV29-1 and J is TRBJ2-6; D might be TRBD2 (5 bases). This CDR3 has 14 residues. Trimming removed 2 bases from V and 2 bases from J, with 7 bases in between. Germline-derived CDR1 and CDR2 are SQVTM and ANQGSEA. CDR3 in amino acids: CSVEHGAGANVLTF. Written as DNA, the CDR3 is TGCAGCGTTGAACACGGGGCTGGGGCCAACGTCCTGACTTTC.

The chain has TRBV18 and TRBJ2-5; 8 nucleotides match TRBD2. V gave up 5 bases and J gave up 5 bases; unmatched junction bases: 4. This CDR3 spans 13 amino acids. CDR1 and CDR2 (germline): KGHSH, LQKENI. The CDR3 coding sequence is TGTGCCAGCTCAGCTCAGCGGGAGGAGACCCAGTACTTC. As protein: CASSAQREETQYF.

This clone was observed a few times. The rearrangement links TRBV5-1 to TRBJ2-3; 11 bases agree with TRBD2. The CDR3 is made up of 19 amino acids. With 0 bases clipped from V and 3 bases from J, the junction kept 12 bases outside the gene matches. Germline CDR1 SGHRS, CDR2 YFSETQ. Written as DNA, the CDR3 is TGCGCCAGCAGCTTGGTACCGAGGACTAGCGGGTTTGGAACAGATACGCAGTATTTT. This sequence encodes CASSLVPRTSGFGTDTQYF.

In its sample, this clone was seen a few times. The chain couples TRBV10-3 to TRBJ2-2; 7 bases are shared with TRBD1. This CDR3 region has 14 residues. CDR1 and CDR2 from the germline V gene are ENHRY and SYGVKD. With 11 bases clipped from V and 7 bases from J, the junction kept 13 bases outside the gene matches. In DNA, the CDR3 is TGTGCCTCCCGTAAAGGGGGCGAGGGCGGGGAGCTGTTTTTT. It encodes CASRKGGEGGELFF.

Here the CDR3 DNA reads TGTGCCAGCAGCTTAGGACAGGGGGCGGGGCAGTACTTC. This encodes CASSLGQGAGQYF. This chain connects TRBV7-2 to TRBJ2-7, with 10 positions matching TRBD1. Germline CDR1 reads SGHTA; CDR2 reads FQGNSA. The CDR3 has 13 residues. V was clipped by 1 base and J by 9 bases; unmatched bases: 3.

The V call is TRBV15, the J call TRBJ1-1; 7 bases are shared with TRBD1. V lost 8 bases and J lost 1; bases outside the gene matches: 7. CDR3 length: 14 residues. Germline V lookup: CDR1 LNHNV, CDR2 YYDKDF (reference sequence). The CDR3 sequence is CATVEGATNTEAFF. DNA of the CDR3: TGTGCCACCGTAGAGGGGGCCACGAACACTGAAGCTTTCTTT.

This chain connects TRBV19 to TRBJ2-1, with TRBD1 matching 12 bases. Germline lookup yields CDR1 LNHDA and CDR2 SQIVND (reference sequence). The CDR3 contains 17 residues. Trimming cost V 5 bases and J 7 bases; bases outside gene matches: 12. CDR3 sequence: CASSPGTGGAWGNEQFF. The CDR3, as DNA: TGTGCCAGTAGTCCCGGGACAGGGGGCGCGTGGGGAAATGAGCAGTTCTTC. Full variable domain (remainder filled in from reference TRBV19 and TRBJ2-1): DGGITQSPKYLFRKEGQNVTLSCEQNLNHDAMYWYRQDPGQGLRLIYYSQIVNDFQKGDIAEGYSVSREKKESFPLTVTSAQKNPTAFYLCASSPGTGGAWGNEQFFGPGTRLTVL.

The genes are TRBV15 and TRBJ2-1; unclear D gene. The V end was cut by 0 bases, the J end by 5 bases, with 11 bases between. CDR1 and CDR2 (germline): LNHNV, YYDKDF (reference sequence). The CDR3 consists of 15 residues. The CDR3 loop reads CATSRDPYGNNEQFF. In DNA, the CDR3 is TGTGCCACCAGCAGAGATCCTTACGGTAACAATGAGCAGTTCTTC.

The rearrangement links TRBV4-3 to TRBJ2-1; the match to TRBD2 covers 11 bases. Germline CDR1 and CDR2: LGHNA and YSLEER. The CDR3 sequence is 13 residues long. V shed 1 base and J 10 bases; nucleotides not matched to a gene: 0. The CDR3 sequence is CASSQGLAGEQFF. The CDR3 DNA follows: TGCGCCAGCAGCCAAGGACTAGCGGGAGAGCAGTTCTTC.

About this clone itself: Relative to the germline gene, one junction end is altered; a read error may explain this. J is TRBJ1-1 and V is TRBV29-1; possible D gene TRBD1, 6 bases. The CDR3 has 13 residues. The V gene's germline CDR1 is SQVTM and CDR2 ANQGSEA. CDR3 amino acids: CSVVLGANPEAFF. The CDR3 DNA is TGCAGCGTTGTTCTGGGGGCGAACCCTGAAGCTTTCTTT.

This clone occurred once. V usage is TRBV12-5 and J usage is TRBJ2-5; perhaps TRBD1 as D (6 bases). V lost 6 bases, J lost 3 bases, and 11 bases lay in between. Germline CDR1 and CDR2: LGHNT and FRNRAP. This CDR3 comprises 13 residues. The CDR3 nucleotides read TGTGCTAGTGGCCCGGACAGAAAAGAGACCCAGTACTTC. It specifies CASGPDRKETQYF.

To note about this clone: The sample contains more than one DNA sequence encoding this CDR3. The chain joins TRBV19 to TRBJ2-7; unclear D gene. Germline V gives CDR1 LNHDA, CDR2 SQIVND (reference sequence). CDR3 length: 14 amino acids. Trimming pared 4 bases from V and 0 bases from J, leaving 10 bases between. CDR3 sequence reads: CASSTWHNSYEQYF. CDR3 bases: TGTGCCAGTAGTACTTGGCATAACTCCTACGAGCAGTACTTC.

The table lists this clone with a few counts. The chain combines TRBV27 with TRBJ2-7; 8 nucleotides align to TRBD1. V trimming: 2 bases; J trimming: 7 bases; junction bases outside the gene matches: 13. The CDR3 runs 16 residues. Germline loops: CDR1 MNHEY, CDR2 SMNVEV (reference sequence). For the CDR3, the DNA is TGTGCCAGCAGTTTAGTCCTCGGGACAGGTCTCCGGGAGCAGTACTTC. Amino acids: CASSLVLGTGLREQYF.

V gene TRBV7-2 combines with J gene TRBJ1-1; 7 bases agree with TRBD1. The CDR3 totals 15 residues. Germline V lookup: CDR1 SGHTA, CDR2 FQGNSA. J gave up 11 bases and V 0 bases, and 12 bases lay outside the gene matches. The CDR3 reads CASSLAPPTGLGAFF. CDR3 sequence (DNA): TGTGCCAGCAGCTTAGCCCCCCCGACAGGGCTTGGCGCTTTCTTT. The full variable domain, its missing parts supplied by reference TRBV7-2 and TRBJ1-1, is GAGVSQSPSNKVTEKGKDVELRCDPISGHTALYWYRQSLGQGLEFLIYFQGNSAPDKSGLPSDRFSAERTGGSVSTLTIQRTQQEDSAVYLCASSLAPPTGLGAFFGQGTRLTVV.

The genes are TRBV7-6 and TRBJ2-5; 9 bases line up with TRBD2. The CDR3 is 15 residues long. Germline loops: CDR1 SGHVS, CDR2 FNYEAQ. J gave up 1 base and V 2 bases, and 2 bases lay outside the gene matches. The CDR3 DNA follows: TGTGCCAGCAGCTTAACTAGCGGGTTCCAAGAGACCCAGTACTTC. This sequence encodes CASSLTSGFQETQYF.

This clone occurred a few times. CDR3 loop: CASSKNRDEKLFF. For the CDR3, the DNA is TGTGCCAGCAGCAAGAACAGGGATGAAAAACTGTTTTTT. The chain has TRBV21-1 and TRBJ1-4; TRBD1 is the table's D call, not checked against the DNA. TRBV21-1 is assigned pseudogene status. CDR3 length: 13 amino acids.

This chain connects TRBV18 to TRBJ1-2, with D possibly TRBD1 on 5 matching bases. The germline V and J ends were trimmed by 3 bases and 1 base, with 9 bases remaining between them. CDR3 length: 14 residues. Germline V gene lookup returns CDR1 KGHSH and CDR2 LQKENI. The CDR3 protein is CASSPGGGNYGYTF. CDR3 nucleotides: TGTGCCAGCTCACCGGGGGGAGGTAACTATGGCTACACCTTC.

V gene TRBV7-9 combines with J gene TRBJ1-1; D gene ambiguous. Trimming removed 4 bases from V and 3 bases from J, with 3 bases in between. Germline V gene sequence: CDR1 SEHNR, CDR2 FQNEAQ (reference sequence). This CDR3 contains 11 residues. The CDR3 is CASSSYTEAFF. CDR3 bases: TGTGCCAGCAGCTCCTACACTGAAGCTTTCTTT.

The rearrangement uses TRBV12-3 or TRBV12-4 and TRBJ1-1; no reliable D call. This CDR3 is 13 amino acids long. Deletions cut 6 bases from V and 4 bases from J, with 12 bases between. The CDR3 DNA is TGTGCCAGCAGCCCATTGAGAGGCACTGAAGCTTTCTTT. Translating gives CASSPLRGTEAFF.

The rearrangement uses TRBV3-1 (or the pseudogene TRBV3-2) and TRBJ1-6, with a possible D match to TRBD1 (6 bases). This CDR3 contains 16 residues. The germline V gene has CDR1 LGHDT and CDR2 YNNKEL (reference sequence). The V and J ends lost 0 bases and 3 bases respectively, with 9 bases between them. In DNA form, the CDR3 reads TGTGCCAGCAGCCAAGATCAGGGGCACTATAATTCACCCCTCCACTTT. Translation: CASSQDQGHYNSPLHF.

This clone was seen a handful of times. The chain joins TRBV19 to TRBJ2-7; TRBD2 is a possible D gene (6 bases). Germline V gene data show CDR1 as LNHDA and CDR2 as SQIVND (reference sequence). There are 12 residues in the CDR3. Trimming shortened V by 6 bases and J by 4 bases, and 10 bases separated the two germline ends. CDR3: CASSGSRYEQYF. CDR3 bases: TGTGCCAGTAGCGGGAGTCGGTACGAGCAGTACTTC. Variable domain in full (rest from reference TRBV19 and TRBJ2-7): DGGITQSPKYLFRKEGQNVTLSCEQNLNHDAMYWYRQDPGQGLRLIYYSQIVNDFQKGDIAEGYSVSREKKESFPLTVTSAQKNPTAFYLCASSGSRYEQYFGPGTRLTVT.

The chain has TRBV7-2 and TRBJ2-3; perhaps TRBD1 as D (5 bases). Germline loops: CDR1 SGHTA, CDR2 FQGNSA. Between the trimmed V and J ends, which lost 1 base and 4 bases, there was a span of 6 bases. This CDR3 has 13 amino acids. The CDR3 region is CASSLGTPDTQYF. DNA for the CDR3: TGTGCCAGCAGCTTAGGGACACCAGATACGCAGTATTTT.